This TCR beta chain was identified during a study of T-cell reconstitution after alpha-beta-depleted transplantation in children. With 4 bases clipped from V and 0 bases from J, the junction kept 9 bases outside the gene matches. This CDR3 has 16 amino acids. Per germline, CDR1 SGHNT and CDR2 YYREEE (reference sequence). Unique molecular identifiers were built into the TCRbeta library. A single record per CDR3 protein comes from TCRdb applying MiXCR to the PCR reads. The table includes some 250,000 distinct CDR3 sequences, 12% detected once. This sequence was found in a human donor who donated a stem cell graft to a child with acute lymphoblastic leukemia. The sample here was PBMCs from the stem cell graft donor, taken from the stem cell graft. The chain has TRBV5-4 and TRBJ2-7; 8 positions match TRBD2. For the CDR3, the DNA is TGTGCCAGCAGCCCTTTGCGGGGGGCTGGCTCCTACGAGCAGTACTTC. It translates to CASSPLRGAGSYEQYF.